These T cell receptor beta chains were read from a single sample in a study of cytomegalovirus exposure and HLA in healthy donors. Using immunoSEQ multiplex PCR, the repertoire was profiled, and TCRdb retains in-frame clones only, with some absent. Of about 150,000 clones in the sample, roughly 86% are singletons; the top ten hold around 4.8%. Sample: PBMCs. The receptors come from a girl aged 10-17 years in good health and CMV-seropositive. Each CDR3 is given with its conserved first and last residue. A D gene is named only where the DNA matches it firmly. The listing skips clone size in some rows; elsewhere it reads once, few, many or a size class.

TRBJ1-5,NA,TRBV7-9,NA,CASSSSLENQPQHF,TGTGCCAGCAGCTCTTCCCTTGAGAATCAGCCCCAGCATTTT
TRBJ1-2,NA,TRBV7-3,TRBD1,CASSPGQGGFGYGYTF,TGTGCCAGCAGCCCCGGACAGGGGGGATTCGGCTATGGCTACACCTTC
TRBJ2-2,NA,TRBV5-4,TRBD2,CASSPMGGRSGELFF,TGTGCCAGCAGCCCTATGGGAGGGAGGTCCGGGGAGCTGTTTTTT
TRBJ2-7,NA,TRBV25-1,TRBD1,CASQDRGAYEQYF,TGTGCCAGCCAGGACAGGGGGGCCTACGAGCAGTACTTC
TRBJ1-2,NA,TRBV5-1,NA,CASSLSQGKGYGYTF,TGCGCCAGCAGCTTATCCCAGGGGAAGGGCTATGGCTACACCTTC
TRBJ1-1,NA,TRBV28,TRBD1,CASSLITDRGTEAFF,TGTGCCAGCAGTTTAATAACCGACAGGGGCACTGAAGCTTTCTTT
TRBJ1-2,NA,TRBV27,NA,CASTPSDGGLGYTF,TGTGCCAGCACCCCCTCCGACGGCGGCCTAGGCTACACCTTC
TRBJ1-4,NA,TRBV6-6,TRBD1,CASSYGEGAKKLFF,TGTGCCAGCAGTTACGGTGAGGGGGCGAAAAAACTGTTTTTT
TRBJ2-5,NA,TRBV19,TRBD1,CASSVDRRAQYF,TGTGCCAGTAGTGTGGACAGGCGTGCCCAGTACTTC
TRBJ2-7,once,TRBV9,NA,CASSETGHPYEQYF,TGTGCCAGCAGCGAAACGGGACACCCCTACGAGCAGTACTTC
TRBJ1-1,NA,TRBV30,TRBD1,CAYPDRGGAFF,TGTGCCTACCCGGACAGGGGAGGGGCTTTCTTT
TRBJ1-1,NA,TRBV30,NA,CAWAQGAVTEAFF,TGTGCCTGGGCTCAGGGTGCAGTCACTGAAGCTTTCTTT
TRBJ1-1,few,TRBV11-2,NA,CASSLRGGRATEAFF,TGTGCCAGCAGCTTACGTGGCGGGCGAGCGACTGAAGCTTTCTTT
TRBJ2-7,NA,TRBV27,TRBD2,CASTNDGTSGALIEQYF,TGTGCCAGCACAAATGACGGGACTAGCGGGGCCCTGATCGAGCAGTACTTC
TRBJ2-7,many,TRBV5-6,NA,CASSLVKRQTISYEQYF,TGTGCCAGCAGCTTAGTAAAGAGACAGACAATCTCCTACGAGCAGTACTTC
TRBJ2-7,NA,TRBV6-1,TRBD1,CASSARGLSNEQYF,TGTGCCAGCAGTGCCAGGGGGCTAAGCAACGAGCAGTACTTC
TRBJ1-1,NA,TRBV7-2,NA,CASSLGQLNTEAFF,TGTGCCAGCAGCTTAGGACAGTTGAACACTGAAGCTTTCTTT
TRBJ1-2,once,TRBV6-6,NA,CASSYSAGGNYGYTF,TGTGCCAGCAGTTACTCAGCGGGGGGTAACTATGGCTACACCTTC
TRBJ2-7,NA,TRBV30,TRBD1,CAWSWAGTGRNEQYF,TGTGCCTGGAGCTGGGCCGGGACAGGGAGGAACGAGCAGTACTTC